This T cell receptor beta chain was obtained from a study of human T cells and chemical hapten exposure. On the study more broadly: Per-sample TCR yield variation was attributed mainly to small pooled library volume differences. Study-level findings and limits: TCRs at high frequency, those above 1 in 1000, did not change with DPC sensitization.

The library tagged each cDNA molecule with unique molecular identifiers. Original analysis: Samples contained a median of roughly 96,000 TCRs, with a range of 23,224 to 690,600. A single record per CDR3 protein comes from TCRdb applying MiXCR to the RACE reads. The authors' filters were not applied to this entry. The sample shows some 77,000 distinct CDR3 sequences, around 9.3% of them seen only once. Documented time point: healthy volunteer bleed at 6 weeks. The starting material, unfractionated whole blood, was used for total RNA extraction. This clonotype was found many times. Its specificity is unknown. Germline V CDR1 and CDR2: SGHRS, YFSETQ. CDR3 length: 14 residues. V shed 4 bases and J 7 bases; nucleotides not matched to a gene: 5.

The rearrangement joins TRBV5-1 to TRBJ1-6; 7 bases line up with TRBD1. Sequenced input: whole blood. The source of this sequence is a female donor in good health. Some clones in this sample may be carry-over from other donors' samples. This CDR3 reads CASSQDRLNSPLHF. The CDR3 DNA reads as TGCGCCAGCAGCCAGGACAGGCTGAATTCACCCCTCCACTTT.